The rows below give T cell receptor beta chains drawn from one sample of a study of blood T cell repertoires in COVID-19. Repertoires were generated with immunoSEQ multiplex PCR, while TCRdb's copy carries only in-frame clones and drops some. The sample lists about 500,000 clones; around nine tenths were seen once. Sequencing was carried out using peripheral blood. The receptors were gathered from a woman aged 45 to 65 with COVID-19, enrolled during active disease. CDR3s include the opening cysteine and the closing phenylalanine or tryptophan. The order of the fields is D gene, J gene, V gene, clone size, CDR3 protein. D genes are given only for firm matches. Only part of the rows carry a size: once, few, many, or a class if the clone is expanded.

D: TRBD1; J: TRBJ1-6; V: TRBV3-1/TRBV3-2; size: -; CDR3: CASSQRTGASPLHF
D: -; J: TRBJ1-1; V: TRBV4-1; size: -; CDR3: CASSQGSRAAFF
D: TRBD1; J: TRBJ1-2; V: TRBV19; size: -; CDR3: CASSPTGKSNYGYTF
D: -; J: TRBJ1-4; V: TRBV30; size: -; CDR3: CAWSASQELHEKLFF
D: -; J: TRBJ2-7; V: TRBV5-4; size: -; CDR3: CASSFGVYPQYF
D: TRBD1; J: TRBJ1-1; V: TRBV27; size: -; CDR3: CASRGTGRGDTEAFF
D: TRBD2; J: TRBJ2-3; V: TRBV29-1; size: -; CDR3: CSVTLRIGHPSGGTQYF
D: -; J: TRBJ1-6; V: TRBV28; size: -; CDR3: CASSKIGVYNSPLHF
D: -; J: TRBJ1-3; V: TRBV30; size: -; CDR3: CAWRRATLPGNTIYF
D: TRBD1; J: TRBJ1-2; V: TRBV4-1; size: -; CDR3: CASSPAGTGEWGYTF
D: -; J: TRBJ1-1; V: TRBV7-9; size: -; CDR3: CASSREGREAFF
D: -; J: TRBJ2-2; V: TRBV2; size: -; CDR3: CATPGSSGELFF
D: -; J: TRBJ1-5; V: TRBV2; size: -; CDR3: CASSSGFRPQHF
D: TRBD2; J: TRBJ2-7; V: TRBV7-6; size: -; CDR3: CASSPRAGGDHEQYF
D: TRBD1; J: TRBJ2-7; V: TRBV5-4; size: -; CDR3: CASSPAGGEQYF
D: TRBD1; J: TRBJ1-3; V: TRBV19; size: -; CDR3: CASSRQGVNTIYF
D: -; J: TRBJ1-2; V: TRBV12-5; size: -; CDR3: CASGLDTGFNF
D: -; J: TRBJ2-7; V: TRBV29-1; size: -; CDR3: CSALRTGAYEQYF
D: -; J: TRBJ2-5; V: TRBV12-3/TRBV12-4; size: -; CDR3: CASSKPLGTQYF
D: TRBD1; J: TRBJ1-4; V: TRBV9; size: few; CDR3: CASSTQGAANEKLFF
D: -; J: TRBJ2-7; V: TRBV30; size: -; CDR3: CAWSVRLGLRSSYEQYF
D: -; J: TRBJ2-7; V: TRBV7-6; size: -; CDR3: CASSSEGVHEQYF
D: TRBD1; J: TRBJ1-1; V: TRBV5-6; size: once; CDR3: CASSLARTGPEGAFF
D: TRBD1; J: TRBJ2-1; V: TRBV27; size: -; CDR3: CASSLRRQGRAEQFF
D: -; J: TRBJ1-2; V: TRBV28; size: -; CDR3: CASSPPLGGDYGYTF
D: -; J: TRBJ2-7; V: TRBV11-2; size: -; CDR3: CASSLRLAYEQYF
D: -; J: TRBJ1-2; V: TRBV21-1; size: -; CDR3: CASRLETAHYGYTF
D: TRBD1; J: TRBJ1-1; V: TRBV6-6; size: -; CDR3: CASSIPGGKPFF
D: -; J: TRBJ2-3; V: TRBV5-1; size: -; CDR3: CASSPGKTTDTQYF